This T cell receptor beta chain is drawn from a study of identical twins. Points from the study as a whole: Fewer insertions were carried by abundant cord blood beta clonotypes, but none was seen in memory repertoires. There was more out-of-frame TCR alpha sharing in monozygotic twins than models estimated.

The CDR3 runs 12 residues. Germline CDR1 and CDR2: SEHNR and FQNEAQ (reference sequence). At least ten counts were recorded for this clonotype. Antigen unknown. An end of the junction does not agree with germline; a read error may underlie this. With template switching, a universal primer site was added, and the cDNA carried unique molecular identifiers. TCRdb redid the calling of the 5' RACE reads with MiXCR, one entry per CDR3 protein. The sample shows approximately 620,000 distinct CDR3 sequences, roughly 8% of them seen only once. This sample also belongs to another study, concerning yellow fever vaccine responses in identical twins.

V usage is TRBV7-9 and J usage is TRBJ2-7; no definite D call. The sample comprised PBMCs. The sequence derives from a woman aged 18-29 years in good health. CDR3 loop: CASSLTSFEQYF. In DNA, the CDR3 is TGTGCCAGCAGCTTAACGTCCTTCGAGCAGTACTTC.